One TCR beta chain is described in this entry. No cognate antigen has been identified for it. No qualities accompany the bases; no much larger clone lies one base away. The sample comes from a study of cytomegalovirus exposure and HLA in healthy donors (dated by TCRdb to about 2017). Background on the whole study: In an earlier analysis of under 600 of the donors, about 260 Gb of sequence data and just under 120 million unique TCR beta sequences from about 190 million T cells were reported. Donor age, sex, ethnicity and CMV serostatus were collected together with the repertoire data. The number of typed donors differed by locus: 629-630 for A, B, C, DRB1 and DQB1; 500 to 550 for DQA1; roughly 600 for DPA1; and some 470 for DPB1. Along with the approximately 600-subject first cohort, a separate validation cohort of over a hundred different subjects was used. In a later analysis, previously published TCR beta repertoires from several hundred donors were re-analyzed and high-resolution HLA genotyping was added so that TCR occurrence patterns could be studied. A later genetic analysis took genome-wide SNP genotypes for about three fifths of the 666 donors and used that subset as a discovery cohort. Roughly 5 DR-DQ haplotypes were handled as single units for association and clustering because linkage in the cohort was strong. The study combined high-throughput TCR immunosequencing, statistical association of individual TCRs with disease status, and machine learning to predict cytomegalovirus infection status. HLA typing included class I and class II loci at four-digit resolution. In an earlier analysis of several hundred of the donors, high-throughput TCR beta sequencing was used to judge whether each TCR beta V gene segment behaved as functional or pseudogenic. On average, over 200,000 unique TCR beta nucleotide sequences were sequenced per donor among 398 genotyped donors of the cohort, with roughly 18% of those sequences being non-productive. Among the roughly 370 genotyped donors, around 79% belonged to the genetic ancestry cluster associated with self-reported Caucasian donors. Around 320 gigabases of sequencing data and roughly 90 million unique TCR sequences were included in an early release covering about 600 HLA-typed donors. All discovery cohort repertoires had been generated on a single sequencing platform. The study aimed to test whether signatures of past pathogen exposure could be identified by cataloging public T cell receptors. Using immunosequencing, the study profiled T cell repertoires from around 680 subjects and related those repertoires to cytomegalovirus serostatus. The later analysis used no new phenotypic data to find candidate immune exposures, relying instead on TCR beta sequences and their occurrence across donors.

Libraries were made using the immunoSEQ multiplex PCR assay. A mixture of 60 forward primers for TCR Vbeta segments and 13 reverse primers for TCR Jbeta segments was used in the multiplex PCR. The CDR3 region of rearranged TCR beta genes was amplified from genomic DNA by a multiplex PCR assay. Amplified TCR beta libraries were sequenced as 87-base-pair reads on the Illumina HiSeq System. Per the original workflow: Across the 700 or so repertoires, a later analysis counted tens of millions of unique TCR beta chains, roughly 11 million of which were shared by at least two donors. Raw reads were error-corrected and collapsed into unique sequences by a nearest-neighbor algorithm in which closely related sequences were merged to remove PCR and sequencing errors. CDR3 sequences were aligned to IMGT reference sequences to assign V, D and J gene segments. For a sequence to be retained, a match of at least six nucleotides to both a V gene segment and a J gene segment was required. Rearrangements were classified as productive when the CDR3 lacked stop codons and remained in frame with V and J, and all other rearrangements were classified as non-productive. Following IMGT convention, CDR3 was defined as the stretch from the second conserved V-encoded cysteine up to the conserved J-encoded phenylalanine. The earlier analysis of fewer than 700 of the donors excluded sequences that lacked an unambiguous match to a single V gene segment. In an earlier analysis of several hundred of the donors, V segments were called functional above 56.7% productive rearrangements and were called segregating when the between-donor standard deviation exceeded 5%. A statistical classification framework was developed to diagnose cytomegalovirus status using the catalog of TCR beta chain sequences. V and J gene assignment, in a later analysis, came from comparing TCR nucleotide sequences with IMGT/GENE-DB human TR gene sequences. In a later analysis, CDR3 sequences and most-parsimonious VDJ recombination scenarios were assigned using the TCRdist pipeline. In a later analysis, each TCR beta chain was defined by its CDR3 amino acid sequence together with its V-gene family, and reads without a unique V-gene family were excluded. To address suspected cross-contamination and a sequencing artifact, a later analysis removed 592 highly shared, low-generation-probability nucleotide sequences. For each public chain, a later analysis derived a clonal expansion index from normalized ranks of inferred template counts within each repertoire. In a later analysis, generation probabilities were computed using a VDJ recombination model fitted to out-of-frame rearrangements, and the results were checked against IGoR. In a later analysis, TCR-TCR, TCR-HLA and TCR-CMV co-occurrence was scored with hypergeometric tests, and a repertoire-size bias correction was applied to TCR pairs. In a later analysis, false discovery rates were estimated by permuting HLA or CMV assignments 20 times. In a later analysis, co-occurring TCRs were grouped with DBSCAN, and TCRdist sequence similarity was added when clustering was performed within HLA-allele-positive subsets. For co-occurrence clustering, repertoires with fewer than 30,000 or more than 120,000 public chains were excluded, along with four to six repertoires with anomalous nucleotide sharing. Entries here come from immuneACCESS through TCRdb and include only in-frame sequences with V and J called. Some clones fail to appear in such tables; in the studies checked, an unresolved V gene covers under half of the shortfall, and the cause of the remainder is unknown. V and J calls and clone size are those listed in that table; D and trimming were worked out from the DNA. This sample lists roughly 100,000 clones; over 65% were detected once. The top ten constitute roughly 8% of the sample.

The cohort comprised approximately 700 healthy bone marrow donors. All cohort members were sampled while nominally healthy, although unrecorded immune exposures were likely present. The donor was CMV seropositive and belonged to the group of 250 to 350 seropositive cohort members. Each donor provided a peripheral blood sample, and peripheral blood mononuclear cells were used for TCR beta sequencing. Genomic DNA was extracted from the blood cell samples with the Qiagen DNeasy Blood Extraction Kit. V is pruned by 0 bases and J by 2 bases, leaving 4 bases of the junction without a gene match. For CDR1 and CDR2, the germline V gene lists SGDLS and YYNGEE. The CDR3 spans 15 residues, from the cysteine through the phenylalanine. The only DNA kept is the CDR3, 45 bases in frame from the first base. Overall study results and their limits: The earlier analysis of 450 to 700 of the donors excluded approximately 17 rarely observed V segments, including chromosome 9 orphons, because counts were too low. A total of 150 or so TCR beta chains were listed by the study as associated with cytomegalovirus. Some IMGT-functional V segments, including TRBV6-2 and TRBV6-3, could not be distinguished by the 87-base-pair reads and were therefore excluded. CMV serostatus was the only immune exposure information available for the cohort. Because HLA typing was missing for some donors at each locus, association tests included only the typed subset. In an earlier analysis of approximately 590 of the donors, most TCR beta V segments appeared in productive rearrangements about 87% or about 30% of the time, broadly matching IMGT annotations. In a later analysis, HLA-associated TCR beta chains showed more clonal expansion and lower generation probabilities than non-associated chains that were equally common. Correlated functional status among segregating V segments might be attributable to linkage disequilibrium, but an unknown experimental factor could not be ruled out. A later genetic analysis reported fewer N-insertions in productive TCRs among donors in an Asian-associated ancestry cluster than the roughly 700-donor mean. In this cohort, only TCR beta chains were sequenced, and detectable features were limited by the absence of alpha or paired-chain data. Several of the top co-occurrence clusters appeared to be linked to parvovirus B19, influenza, CMV and Epstein-Barr virus, according to a later analysis. When HLA alleles, especially DR and DQ, strongly co-occurred, TCR associations were difficult to assign to individual alleles. The presence/absence analyses assumed that sequencing depth was roughly uniform across donors, and that assumption may not be true. The classifier was reported to diagnose cytomegalovirus status with high specificity and sensitivity in both the original and validation cohorts. A cluster of highly shared sequence variants was judged likely to represent a technical artifact of the sequencing pipeline. A further reported finding was that TCR beta sequences accurately predicted the HLA-A and HLA-B alleles for most subjects in the first cohort. In a later genetic analysis, a missense DCLRE1C variant was associated with V-gene and J-gene trimming of TCR beta chains, and the association was replicated in an independent cohort. While some public TCRs were present in many individuals, most TCR sequences turned up only very rarely across donors. A later analysis found that most CMV-associated TCR beta chains appeared HLA-restricted, with HLA associations seemingly driven largely by CMV exposure. According to the authors, the approach could potentially be generalized to other disease states and immunological phenotypes. In vitro tests confirmed that a few of the cytomegalovirus-associated TCR beta chains recognize cytomegalovirus antigens. According to a later analysis, TCR association rates differed among HLA loci, with DRB1 alleles showing the most associated TCRs and HLA-C alleles showing the fewest. Specific HLA alleles were associated with 15,000 to 20,000 TCR beta sequences at a false discovery rate of 0.05 in a later analysis.

The receptor was isolated from a man aged 40-49 years in good health and CMV-seropositive. Sequencing was done on a sample of PBMCs. The V gene is TRBV9 and the J gene is TRBJ1-1; 7 bases in the junction line up with TRBD1. The DNA sequence is TGTGCCAGCAGCGTAGACCCAGGGGGTAACACTGAAGCTTTCTTT. This codes for CASSVDPGGNTEAFF.